This entry concerns a single T cell receptor beta chain. The data were taken from a study of blood T cell repertoires in COVID-19. The overall study: The samples span acute and convalescent COVID-19 from the United States, Italy and Spain. PBMCs, B-cell-depleted T cells, or T cells were the source of the cDNA or gDNA that made up the material.

Germline CDR1 reads KGHDR; CDR2 reads SFDVKD. The CDR3 has 13 amino acids. Trimming removed 8 bases at V and 1 base at J, with 10 bases between. Authors' processing steps: Nucleated cell number was recorded as an estimate derived from reference gene primer amplification. Assay used: immunoSEQ multiplex PCR; TCRdb lists only in-frame clones, some missing. V and J calls and clone size are given by that table; D and trimming were obtained from the DNA. The profile shows some 340,000 clones, around 82% of them singletons. The source material was peripheral blood. The clonotype comes from a man aged 25-45 years with active or convalescent COVID-19. This sequence joins TRBV24-1 and TRBJ1-1; possibly TRBD1 for D (6 bases). The CDR3 region is CATKGQRNTEAFF. The CDR3 DNA reads TGTGCCACCAAGGGACAAAGGAACACTGAAGCTTTCTTT.